This T cell receptor (beta chain) was recorded in a study of blood T cell repertoires in COVID-19. Study-level background: There were acute and convalescent COVID-19 samples, and they came from the United States, Italy and Spain.

The CDR3 has 18 amino acids. Germline lookup yields CDR1 SGDLS and CDR2 YYNGEE. Trimming removed 0 bases from V and 6 bases from J; junction bases left unmatched: 12. Measured with immunoSEQ multiplex PCR; TCRdb has only the in-frame clones, and not every one. The data contain about 160,000 clones, approximately 82% of them singletons. The TCR was taken from a woman older than 75 with acute or convalescent COVID-19. The sample consisted of peripheral blood. This chain links TRBV9 with TRBJ2-1, with 10 bases identical to TRBD2. DNA of the CDR3: TGTGCCAGCAGCGTAGTACCCAATCCTCTAGCGGGAGTCAATGAGCAGTTCTTC. Amino acids: CASSVVPNPLAGVNEQFF. Full variable domain (outside the CDR3, taken from reference TRBV9 and TRBJ2-1): DSGVTQTPKHLITATGQRVTLRCSPRSGDLSVYWYQQSLDQGLQFLIQYYNGEERAKGNILERFSAQQFPDLHSELNLSSLELGDSALYFCASSVVPNPLAGVNEQFFGPGTRLTVL.